Described below is a single TCR beta chain sequence and its context. These data are taken from a study of CD8 T cells in Susac syndrome. The authors reverse transcribed roughly 0.5 to 1 ug RNA with random hexamers. One entry per CDR3 protein, called by TCRdb with MiXCR from the immunoSEQ multiplex PCR reads. The profile shows some 99,000 distinct CDR3 sequences, about 96% of them singletons. The length of the CDR3 is 14 residues. After removal of 5 bases from V and 5 bases from J, the junction contained 6 bases not matched to a gene. Looked up from germline, CDR1 is SEHNR and CDR2 is FQNEAQ (reference sequence).

This receptor was obtained from a human donor in good health. The sequenced sample consisted of CD4+ T cells from PBMCs. The V and J genes are TRBV7-9 and TRBJ1-5, with TRBD1 matching 7 bases. CDR3 in amino acids: CASSLDRDDQPQHF. The CDR3, as DNA: TGTGCCAGCAGCCTCGACAGGGACGATCAGCCCCAGCATTTT.